This is a list of T cell receptor beta chains from one sample in a study of blood T cell repertoires in COVID-19. Generated by immunoSEQ multiplex PCR, the TCRdb table keeps only in-frame clones and is missing some. The data hold around 150,000 clones, with roughly 84% observed a single time. The sequenced material came from PBMCs or T cells enriched from blood (not recorded which). These receptors were taken from a man between 65 and 85 years old who had been exposed to COVID-19. The CDR3 runs from the conserved cysteine through the conserved F or W. The D gene is left open where the match is weak. Rows may omit the clone size; those that give it use once, few, many or a size class.

d_call: NA
clone_size: few
v_call: TRBV9
j_call: TRBJ2-1
cdr3_aa: CASSVGNSGYEQFF
cdr3_nt: TGTGCCAGCAGCGTAGGCAATAGCGGTTATGAGCAGTTCTTC

d_call: NA
clone_size: few
v_call: TRBV3-1/TRBV3-2
j_call: TRBJ1-1
cdr3_aa: CASSLGLGGREAFF
cdr3_nt: TGTGCCAGCAGCCTTGGCCTCGGAGGAAGGGAAGCTTTCTTT

d_call: NA
clone_size: NA
v_call: TRBV28
j_call: TRBJ1-5
cdr3_aa: CASRLPGGSNQPQHF
cdr3_nt: TGTGCCAGCAGACTTCCCGGGGGAAGCAATCAGCCCCAGCATTTT

d_call: NA
clone_size: NA
v_call: TRBV19
j_call: TRBJ1-5
cdr3_aa: CAGSPGNGNQPQHF
cdr3_nt: TGTGCCGGATCCCCCGGGAACGGCAATCAGCCCCAGCATTTT

d_call: NA
clone_size: NA
v_call: TRBV9
j_call: TRBJ2-7
cdr3_aa: CASSVVGSSYEQYF
cdr3_nt: TGTGCCAGCAGCGTAGTGGGGAGCTCCTACGAGCAGTACTTC

d_call: NA
clone_size: few
v_call: TRBV3-1/TRBV3-2
j_call: TRBJ1-3
cdr3_aa: CASSQESGYGNTIYF
cdr3_nt: TGTGCCAGCAGCCAAGAGTCAGGCTATGGAAACACCATATATTTT

d_call: TRBD2
clone_size: NA
v_call: TRBV7-2
j_call: TRBJ2-3
cdr3_aa: CASSLMAGGYTDTQYF
cdr3_nt: TGTGCCAGCAGCTTAATGGCGGGAGGCTACACAGATACGCAGTATTTT

d_call: NA
clone_size: NA
v_call: TRBV19
j_call: TRBJ1-3
cdr3_aa: CASSIDRYSGNTIYF
cdr3_nt: TGTGCCAGTAGTATAGATCGGTACTCTGGAAACACCATATATTTT

d_call: NA
clone_size: NA
v_call: TRBV7-6
j_call: TRBJ2-5
cdr3_aa: CASSLVWQGVETQYF
cdr3_nt: TGTGCCAGCAGCTTAGTGTGGCAGGGTGTAGAGACCCAGTACTTC

d_call: TRBD1
clone_size: NA
v_call: TRBV11-2
j_call: TRBJ1-1
cdr3_aa: CASSYRGGTGNEAFF
cdr3_nt: TGTGCCAGCAGCTACAGGGGAGGAACCGGTAACGAAGCTTTCTTT

d_call: TRBD1
clone_size: NA
v_call: TRBV5-4
j_call: TRBJ2-5
cdr3_aa: CASSSPGQGQETQYF
cdr3_nt: TGTGCCAGCAGCTCCCCGGGACAGGGTCAAGAGACCCAGTACTTC